The present T cell receptor (beta chain) was sequenced within a study of T-cell memory formation after mild COVID-19. CDR1 LGHNA and CDR2 YSLEER come from the germline V gene. This CDR3 is built from 15 residues. With 4 bases clipped from V and 4 bases from J, the junction kept 4 bases outside the gene matches. This clonotype was seen many times. 5'RACE with constant-segment primers built TCRalpha and TCRbeta cDNA libraries with UMIs. MiXCR, applied by TCRdb to the 5' RACE reads, yields one record per CDR3 protein. The profile shows about 350,000 distinct CDR3 sequences, roughly 15% of them singletons.

Sequenced input: PBMCs or a T cell subset sorted from them (not recorded which). The origin of this receptor is a man younger than 35 who had mild COVID-19 (a few samples of this study predate the infection). Cell type and time point are not known. V and J are TRBV4-3 and TRBJ2-2; 9 positions match TRBD1. The chain's CDR3 is CASSPTGGATGELFF. The CDR3 nucleotides are TGCGCCAGCAGCCCGACAGGGGGTGCCACCGGGGAGCTGTTTTTT.